Reported below is one T cell receptor (beta chain). This clonotype occurred many times. It lacks a known antigen. Base quality data are lacking; no much larger clone is found one base away. These data come from a study of T cells in Graves' hyperthyroidism and ophthalmopathy (dated by TCRdb to between 2018 and 2021). A note on the overall study: Peripheral blood was sampled at the time of initial diagnosis, prior to any treatment. To identify distinguishing TCR V-J signatures, a discovery cohort of around 100 patients was used, comprising approximately 40 with Graves' ophthalmopathy and around 57 with stable Graves' hyperthyroidism. Whether ophthalmopathy could be predicted prospectively was tested in an independent validation cohort made up of approximately 19 hyperthyroidism patients plus 17 patients who later progressed to ophthalmopathy. The 100 discovery patients were randomly split 7:3 into training and test sets. The study also compared thyroid tissue and blood T-cell repertoires from over 5 Graves' hyperthyroidism patients. After blood sampling, hyperthyroidism patients were treated with methimazole at a starting dose of 30 mg daily, and ophthalmopathy patients were treated with high-dose intravenous methylprednisolone. According to the paper, TCR Vbeta CDR3 sequencing was carried out on 135 peripheral blood samples, which came from 40 to 45 ophthalmopathy, around 75 hyperthyroidism and roughly 17 progressor patients. Beyond this particular receptor, the publication reports: Most expanded thyroid clonotypes (frequency above 0.001) were also detected in blood, a finding suggesting that blood repertoires may reflect thyroid immune responses. In validation, progression to ophthalmopathy was predicted by the model with roughly 69% sensitivity and nearly 75% specificity, a median of approximately 6.5 months before onset. In cross-validation, a model built on a 13 V-J signature told ophthalmopathy apart from stable hyperthyroidism with 85% to 90% sensitivity and 81% to 82% specificity, and in testing the same model reached 80%/75%. No statistical method was used to set the sample size in advance, and investigators knew the group allocation.

The TCR beta CDR3 regions were amplified from RNA transcripts. For the first round of RT-PCR on the TCR CDR3, the HTBI primer set was used together with the Qiagen OneStep RT-PCR kit. Libraries were constructed in a second round of multiplex PCR, after which size selection and purification were carried out. Sequencing of the libraries was done on an Illumina HiSeq2000 using paired-end 100 bp reads. Regarding the original processing steps: SOAPnuke was used to process the raw data, with reads discarded if the reads contained adapters or uncalled bases, had a mean Phred below 15, or lacked an exact constant-primer or identifier match. High-quality paired reads were merged using COPE v1.2.5, and each unique nucleotide sequence was defined as a clonotype. Clonotypes were aligned to IMGT TRBV, TRBD and TRBJ reference segments using MiTCR v1.1. Only V-J combinations with frequency above 0.0001, covering 99% to 99.2% of repertoires, were analysed. A TCS score was defined as the ratio between F50 (clonal expansion) and ExV (chaos), using BLOSUM62-based TCRdist between CDR3 peptides within each V-J. Welch's t-statistics and random forest reduced some 510 V-J features to about 12, which were used in a naive Bayes classifier (R e1071). The public reads were run again by TCRdb, first through fastp at Q25 and then through MiXCR, and only productive beta chains were kept. One record per CDR3 amino acid sequence lists the most common genes and DNA. The V and J calls here are based on TCRdb, not the publication. The sample profile shows a few hundred thousand distinct CDR3 sequences; 15% to 20% of them were found once. The ten largest clones take up around 43% of the sample.

Stable Graves' hyperthyroidism was defined as the absence of progression to ophthalmopathy over 18 months of follow-up. The hyperthyroidism patients were between 18 and 65 years old and newly diagnosed, with a disease duration of less than 2 months. The study excluded patients with uncontrolled infections, other autoimmune diseases, pregnancy or lactation. Diagnoses were established on the basis of clinical symptoms, serum thyroxine and TRAb, thyroid ultrasound, and orbital computed tomography. PBMCs were separated from roughly 10 ml of fresh peripheral blood using Ficoll-Paque density gradient centrifugation. Trizol reagent was used to extract total RNA, and RNA quality was then checked on an Agilent 2100 Bioanalyzer. CDR1 and CDR2 are read off the germline V gene as SGDLS and YYNGEE. Reading from cysteine to phenylalanine, the CDR3 counts 15 amino acids. Only CDR3 DNA is held: 45 bases, read in frame from base 1. V and J are truncated by 0 bases and 2 bases respectively, leaving an intervening sequence of 9 bases.

The sequence joins TRBV9 to TRBJ1-5; the D gene is possibly TRBD1, with 5 bases matching. This TCR came from a man in his forties with Graves' hyperthyroidism. Sequencing was done on a sample of blood. The base sequence is TGTGCCAGCAGCGTAGCTCAGGGAGGCAATCAGCCCCAGCATTTT. Its coded protein is CASSVAQGGNQPQHF.